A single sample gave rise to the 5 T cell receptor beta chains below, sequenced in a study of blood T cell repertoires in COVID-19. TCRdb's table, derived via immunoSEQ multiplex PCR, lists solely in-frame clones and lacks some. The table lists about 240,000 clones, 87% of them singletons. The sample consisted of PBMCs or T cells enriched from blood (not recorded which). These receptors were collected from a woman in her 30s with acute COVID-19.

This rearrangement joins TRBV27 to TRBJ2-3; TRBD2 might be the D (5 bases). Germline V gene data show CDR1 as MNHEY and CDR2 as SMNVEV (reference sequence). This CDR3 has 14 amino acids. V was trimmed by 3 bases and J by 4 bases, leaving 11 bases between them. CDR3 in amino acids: CASSLSVDSDTQYF. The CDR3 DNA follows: TGTGCCAGCAGTTTGTCGGTGGACTCAGATACGCAGTATTTT.

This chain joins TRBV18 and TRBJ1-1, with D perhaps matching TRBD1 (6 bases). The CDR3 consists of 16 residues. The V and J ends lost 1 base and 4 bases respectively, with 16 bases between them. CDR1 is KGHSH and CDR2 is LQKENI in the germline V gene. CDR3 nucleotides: TGTGCCAGCTCACCACTCGGGGGGCGGACGGGCACTGAAGCTTTCTTT. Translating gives CASSPLGGRTGTEAFF. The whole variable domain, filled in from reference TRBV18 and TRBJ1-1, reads NAGVMQNPRHLVRRRGQEARLRCSPMKGHSHVYWYRQLPEEGLKFMVYLQKENIIDESGMPKERFSAEFPKEGPSILRIQQVVRGDSAAYFCASSPLGGRTGTEAFFGQGTRLTVV.

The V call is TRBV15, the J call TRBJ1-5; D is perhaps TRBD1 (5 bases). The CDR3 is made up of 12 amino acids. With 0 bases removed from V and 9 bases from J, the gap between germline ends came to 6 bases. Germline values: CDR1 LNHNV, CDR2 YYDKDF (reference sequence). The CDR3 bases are TGTGCCACCAGCAGAGAGGGGCGGCCCCAGCATTTT. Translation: CATSREGRPQHF.

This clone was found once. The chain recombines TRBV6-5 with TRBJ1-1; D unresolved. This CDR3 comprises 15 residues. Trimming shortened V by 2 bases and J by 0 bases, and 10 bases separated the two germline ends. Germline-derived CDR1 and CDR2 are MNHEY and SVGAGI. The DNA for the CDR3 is TGTGCCAGCAGTTACCCTGGACTTATGAACACTGAAGCTTTCTTT. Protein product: CASSYPGLMNTEAFF.

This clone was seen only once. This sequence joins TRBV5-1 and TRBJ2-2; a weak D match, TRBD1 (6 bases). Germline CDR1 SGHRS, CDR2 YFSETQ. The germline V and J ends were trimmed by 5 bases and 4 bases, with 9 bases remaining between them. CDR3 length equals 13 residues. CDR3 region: CASSSGVTGELFF. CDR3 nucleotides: TGCGCCAGCAGTTCAGGGGTCACCGGGGAGCTGTTTTTT.